This T cell receptor beta chain is drawn from a study of identical twins' blood T cells. Germline V gene lookup returns CDR1 MNHEY and CDR2 SVGEGT. This CDR3 spans 15 amino acids. Trimming took 4 bases from V and 3 from J, leaving 15 bases between them. Notes on this clonotype: Its antigen is not known.

Study-wide points: Each donor's most abundant TCRbeta clonotypes shared more CDR3 sequences with her twin than unrelated donors.

TCRdb independently ran MiXCR on the 5' RACE reads; one entry per CDR3 protein. Altogether 400,000 or so distinct CDR3 sequences are present, about 28% being singletons, with the ten largest covering 5.5% to 7%. The clonotype was recovered from a woman aged 18 to 55 in good health. The chain combines TRBV6-2 or TRBV6-3 with TRBJ1-2, with TRBD1 as a possible D gene (5 bases). Sequencing was done on a sample of PBMCs. The CDR3 is CASSSPDTGYYGYTF. CDR3 coding DNA: TGTGCCAGCAGTTCACCGGACACGGGATACTATGGCTACACCTTC.